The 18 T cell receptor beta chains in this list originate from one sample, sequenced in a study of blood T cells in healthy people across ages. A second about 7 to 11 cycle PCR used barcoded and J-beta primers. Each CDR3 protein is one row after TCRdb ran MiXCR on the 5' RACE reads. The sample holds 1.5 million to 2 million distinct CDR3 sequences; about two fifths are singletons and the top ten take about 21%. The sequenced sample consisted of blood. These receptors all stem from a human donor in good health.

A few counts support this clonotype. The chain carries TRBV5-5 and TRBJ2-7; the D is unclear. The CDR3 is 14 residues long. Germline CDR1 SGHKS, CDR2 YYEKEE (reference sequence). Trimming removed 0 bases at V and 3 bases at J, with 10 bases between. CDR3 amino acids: CASSLDWSNYEQYF. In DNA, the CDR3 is TGTGCCAGCAGCTTGGACTGGAGTAACTACGAGCAGTACTTC.

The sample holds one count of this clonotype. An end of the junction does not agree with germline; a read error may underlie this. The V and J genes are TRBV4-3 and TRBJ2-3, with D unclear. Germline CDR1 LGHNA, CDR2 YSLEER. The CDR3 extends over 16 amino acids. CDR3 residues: CASSQDRRVGTDTQYF. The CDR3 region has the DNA TGCGCCAGTAGCCAAGATCGACGGGTAGGCACAGATACGCAGTATTTT.

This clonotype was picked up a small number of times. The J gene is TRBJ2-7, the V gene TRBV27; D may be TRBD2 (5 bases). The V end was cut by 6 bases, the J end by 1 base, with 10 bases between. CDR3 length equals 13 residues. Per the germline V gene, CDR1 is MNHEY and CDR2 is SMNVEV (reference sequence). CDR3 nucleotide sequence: TGTGCCAGCAGACAGAGGGAGTCCTACGAGCAGTACTTC. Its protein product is CASRQRESYEQYF.

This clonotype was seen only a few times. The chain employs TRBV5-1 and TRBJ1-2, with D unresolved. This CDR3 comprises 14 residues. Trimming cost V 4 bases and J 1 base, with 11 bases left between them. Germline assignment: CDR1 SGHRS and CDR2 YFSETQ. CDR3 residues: CASSEDSLNYGYTF. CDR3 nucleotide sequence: TGCGCCAGCAGCGAGGATAGCCTTAACTATGGCTACACCTTC.

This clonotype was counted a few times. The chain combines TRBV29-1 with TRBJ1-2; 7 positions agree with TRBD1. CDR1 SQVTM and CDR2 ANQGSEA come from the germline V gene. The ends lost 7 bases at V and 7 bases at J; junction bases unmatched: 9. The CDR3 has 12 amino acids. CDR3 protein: CSALTGEVGYTF. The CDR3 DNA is TGCAGCGCCCTCACAGGGGAGGTTGGCTACACCTTC.

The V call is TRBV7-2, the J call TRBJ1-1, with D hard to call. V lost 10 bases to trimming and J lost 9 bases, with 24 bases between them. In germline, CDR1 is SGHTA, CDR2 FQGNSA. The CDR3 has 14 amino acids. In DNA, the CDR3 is TGTGCCAACACGCGAATTAAAGGGTTTACGAAAGCTTTCTTT. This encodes CANTRIKGFTKAFF.

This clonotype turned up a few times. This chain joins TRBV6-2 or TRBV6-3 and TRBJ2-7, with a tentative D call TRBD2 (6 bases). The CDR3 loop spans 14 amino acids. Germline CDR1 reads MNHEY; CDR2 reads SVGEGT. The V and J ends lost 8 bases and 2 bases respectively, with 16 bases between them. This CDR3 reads CASHRLAGTYEQYF. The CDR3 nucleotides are TGTGCCAGCCACCGTCTGGCGGGAACCTACGAGCAGTACTTC.

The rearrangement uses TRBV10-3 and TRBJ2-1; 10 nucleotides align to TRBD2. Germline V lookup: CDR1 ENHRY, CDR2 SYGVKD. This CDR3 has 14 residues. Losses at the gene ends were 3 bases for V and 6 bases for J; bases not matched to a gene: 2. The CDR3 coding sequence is TGTGCCATCAGTGATATAGCGGGGGGCAATGAGCAGTTCTTC. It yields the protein CAISDIAGGNEQFF.

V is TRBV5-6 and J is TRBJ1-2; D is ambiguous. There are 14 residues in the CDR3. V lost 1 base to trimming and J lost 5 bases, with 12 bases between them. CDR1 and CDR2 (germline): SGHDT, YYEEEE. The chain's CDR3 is CASSLPGSRYGYTF. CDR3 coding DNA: TGTGCCAGCAGCTTGCCCGGCTCTAGGTATGGCTACACCTTC.

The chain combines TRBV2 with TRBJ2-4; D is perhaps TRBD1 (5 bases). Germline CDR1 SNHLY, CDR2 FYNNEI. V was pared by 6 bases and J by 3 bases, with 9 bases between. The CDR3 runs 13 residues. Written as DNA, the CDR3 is TGTGCCAGCAGCTTCAGGGTCAAAAACATTCAGTACTTC. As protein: CASSFRVKNIQYF.

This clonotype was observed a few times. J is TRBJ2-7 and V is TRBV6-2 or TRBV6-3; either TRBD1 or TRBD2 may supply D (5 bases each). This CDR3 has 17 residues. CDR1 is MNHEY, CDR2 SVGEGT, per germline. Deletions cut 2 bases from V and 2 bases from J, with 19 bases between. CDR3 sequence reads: CASSYALGAANTYEQYF. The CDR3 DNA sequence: TGTGCCAGCAGTTACGCCCTCGGGGCAGCAAACACCTACGAGCAGTACTTC.

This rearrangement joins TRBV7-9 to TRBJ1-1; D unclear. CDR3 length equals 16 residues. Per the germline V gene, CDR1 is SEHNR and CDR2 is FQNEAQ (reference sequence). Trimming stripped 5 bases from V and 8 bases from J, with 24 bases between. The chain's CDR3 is CASSGWNKGPSNEAFF. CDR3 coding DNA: TGTGCCAGCAGCGGGTGGAATAAGGGCCCCAGTAACGAAGCTTTCTTT.

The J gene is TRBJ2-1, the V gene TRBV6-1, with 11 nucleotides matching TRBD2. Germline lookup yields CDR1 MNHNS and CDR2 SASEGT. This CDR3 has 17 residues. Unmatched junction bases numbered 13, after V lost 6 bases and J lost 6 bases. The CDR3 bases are TGTGCCAGCAGCCCGGTGGCAGGGCTAGCGGGGGGCAATGAGCAGTTCTTC. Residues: CASSPVAGLAGGNEQFF.

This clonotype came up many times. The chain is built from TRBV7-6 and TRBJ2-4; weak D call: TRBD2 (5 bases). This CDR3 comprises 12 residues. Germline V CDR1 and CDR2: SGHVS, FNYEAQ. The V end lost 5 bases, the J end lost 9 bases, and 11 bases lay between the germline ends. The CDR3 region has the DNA TGTGCCAGCAGCCCCTATCGGGGCATTCAGTACTTC. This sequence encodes CASSPYRGIQYF.

The DNA of the CDR3 is TGCGCCAGCAGCTCCTGGACGGAAACCTACGAGCAGTACTTC. It translates to CASSSWTETYEQYF. The chain has TRBV5-1 and TRBJ2-7; D is unclear. V was trimmed by 3 bases and J by 2 bases, leaving 12 bases between them. Germline values: CDR1 SGHRS, CDR2 YFSETQ. The CDR3 spans 14 residues.

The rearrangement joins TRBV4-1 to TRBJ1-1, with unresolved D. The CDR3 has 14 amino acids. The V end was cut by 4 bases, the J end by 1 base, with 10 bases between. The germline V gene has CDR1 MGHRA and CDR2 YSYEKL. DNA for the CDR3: TGCGCCAGCAGCCGATCAAACACGAACACTGAAGCTTTCTTT. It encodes CASSRSNTNTEAFF.

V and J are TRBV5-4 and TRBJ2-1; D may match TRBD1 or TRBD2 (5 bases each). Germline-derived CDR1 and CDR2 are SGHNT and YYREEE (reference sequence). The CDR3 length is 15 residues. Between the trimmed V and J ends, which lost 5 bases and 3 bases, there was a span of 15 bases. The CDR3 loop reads CASSRPRGLYNEQFF. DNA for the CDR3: TGTGCCAGCAGTCGCCCCCGGGGCCTCTACAATGAGCAGTTCTTC.

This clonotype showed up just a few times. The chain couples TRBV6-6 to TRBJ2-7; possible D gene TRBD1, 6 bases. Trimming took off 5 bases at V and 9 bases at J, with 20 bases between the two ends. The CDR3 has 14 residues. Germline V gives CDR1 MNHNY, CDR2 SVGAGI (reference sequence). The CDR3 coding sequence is TGTGCCAGCAGTCGAAGACAGGTTGGATCTGGGCAGTACTTC. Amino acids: CASSRRQVGSGQYF.